This passage covers 14 T cell receptor beta chains from one sample sequenced in a study of T-cell reconstitution after alpha-beta-depleted transplantation in children (TCRdb year 2016). Receptor libraries were prepared by PCR. Sequencing took place on an Illumina HiSeq 2500. TCR library preparation used molecular barcoding, with unique molecular identifiers applied to normalize quantification of the TCRbeta repertoire. The raw public reads went through TCRdb reprocessing: fastp at Q25, MiXCR clone calling, in-frame beta chains kept. Rows are unified per CDR3 protein, each entry keeping the most common DNA and genes. Counted in this sample were about 130,000 distinct CDR3 sequences; 9.5% to 10% of them appeared once. Around 24% of the sample rests with the top ten. The sample's treatment or condition, from its label and the paper: allogeneic hematopoietic cell transplantation with graft depleted of TCRalphabeta T cells and CD19 B cells.

This specimen was PBMCs, mostly from graft donor cells, taken 180 days after TCRalphabeta/CD19-depleted stem cell transplant. The source is a girl less than two years old who had a stem cell transplant for combined immunodeficiency, so the T cells may come from the graft donor.

The chain combines TRBV7-3 with TRBJ2-3; D perhaps matches TRBD2 (6 bases). This CDR3 has 14 residues. Between the trimmed V and J ends, which lost 5 bases and 7 bases, there was a span of 16 bases. Germline loops: CDR1 SGHTA, CDR2 FQGTGA. The CDR3 sequence: CASSPLGGANTQYF. In nucleotides, the CDR3 is TGTGCCAGCAGCCCTCTTGGCGGGGCGAATACGCAGTATTTT.

The chain has TRBV21-1 and TRBJ2-1; TRBD2 reflects the table's D call only, with no check against the DNA. TRBV21-1 counts as a pseudogene. The length of the CDR3 is 16 residues. CDR3 residues: CASSEATSGRSGEQFF. The CDR3 DNA reads as TGTGCCAGCAGCGAAGCGACTAGCGGGAGGAGTGGTGAGCAGTTCTTC.

This clonotype has a handful of counts. This chain uses TRBV20-1 with TRBJ2-7, with no clear D. From germline, CDR1 is DFQATT and CDR2 SNEGSKA (reference sequence). Trimming took 1 base from V and 3 from J, leaving 10 bases between them. This CDR3 has 13 residues. CDR3 amino acids: CSARGRHNYEQYF. The DNA of the CDR3 is TGCAGTGCTAGAGGGCGGCATAACTACGAGCAGTACTTC.

This clonotype has just a few counts. The genes are TRBV10-3 and TRBJ2-7; 7 positions match TRBD2. Trimming removed 4 bases from V and 0 bases from J; junction bases left unmatched: 9. Germline V gene lookup returns CDR1 ENHRY and CDR2 SYGVKD. The CDR3 has 16 residues. CDR3 sequence reads: CAISGSGKDLSYEQYF. CDR3 nucleotides: TGTGCCATCAGTGGGAGCGGGAAGGACCTCTCCTACGAGCAGTACTTC.

The chain couples TRBV12-5 to TRBJ2-1; 9 bases are shared with TRBD1. Trimming removed 5 bases from V and 7 bases from J; junction bases left unmatched: 3. The CDR3 loop spans 13 amino acids. CDR1 is LGHNT, CDR2 FRNRAP, per germline. CDR3 sequence (DNA): TGTGCTAGTGGTCTCGGGACAGGGAATGAGCAGTTCTTC. It translates to CASGLGTGNEQFF.

This clonotype has a handful of counts. The V call is TRBV7-2, the J call TRBJ2-5; 12 nucleotides line up with TRBD2. Germline V lookup: CDR1 SGHTA, CDR2 FQGNSA. This CDR3 contains 17 residues. V was pared by 4 bases and J by 4 bases, with 10 bases of the junction left unmatched. The CDR3 loop reads CASSYTSGRFVGETQYF. In nucleotides, the CDR3 is TGTGCCAGCAGCTACACTAGCGGGAGGTTTGTAGGAGAGACCCAGTACTTC.

This clonotype was seen a few times. V gene TRBV3-1 combines with J gene TRBJ2-2, with TRBD2 matching over 7 bases. The CDR3 extends over 16 amino acids. The V and J ends lost 4 bases and 1 base, in that order; junction bases with no gene match: 6. Germline loops: CDR1 LGHDT, CDR2 YNNKEL (reference sequence). The CDR3 DNA follows: TGTGCCAGCAGCCCCGACGGGGGGTGGAACACCGGGGAGCTGTTTTTT. Its translation: CASSPDGGWNTGELFF.

The rearrangement joins TRBV5-1 to TRBJ1-1; unclear D gene. The CDR3 has 14 residues. The germline V gene encodes CDR1 SGHRS and CDR2 YFSETQ. V was cut by 5 bases and J by 2 bases, with 13 bases left in between. CDR3 residues: CASSLTRFNTEAFF. The DNA for the CDR3 is TGCGCCAGCAGTTTGACACGGTTTAACACTGAAGCTTTCTTT. The full variable domain, its missing parts supplied by reference TRBV5-1 and TRBJ1-1, is KAGVTQTPRYLIKTRGQQVTLSCSPISGHRSVSWYQQTPGQGLQFLFEYFSETQRNKGNFPGRFSGRQFSNSRSEMNVSTLELGDSALYLCASSLTRFNTEAFFGQGTRLTVV.

This clonotype showed up just a few times. In nucleotides, the CDR3 is TGTGCCAGCAGCCTACTAGCGGGGAACACCGGGGAGCTGTTTTTT. Its protein is CASSLLAGNTGELFF. This chain links TRBV9 with TRBJ2-2; 9 positions match TRBD2. J gave up 1 base and V 4 bases, and 2 bases lay outside the gene matches. This CDR3 is built from 15 residues. Germline CDR1 reads SGDLS; CDR2 reads YYNGEE. Full variable domain (remainder filled in from reference TRBV9 and TRBJ2-2): DSGVTQTPKHLITATGQRVTLRCSPRSGDLSVYWYQQSLDQGLQFLIQYYNGEERAKGNILERFSAQQFPDLHSELNLSSLELGDSALYFCASSLLAGNTGELFFGEGSRLTVL.

This clonotype has a handful of counts. This chain links TRBV12-3 or TRBV12-4 with TRBJ2-3; TRBD1 might be the D (6 bases). Trimming took off 5 bases at V and 7 bases at J, with 10 bases between the two ends. The CDR3 length is 12 residues. The CDR3 region is CASSHRVNTQYF. In DNA form, the CDR3 reads TGTGCCAGCAGTCACAGGGTAAATACGCAGTATTTT.

This clonotype has only a few counts. The rearrangement joins TRBV6-2 or TRBV6-3 to TRBJ2-7; 8 bases are shared with TRBD1. V trimming: 8 bases; J trimming: 6 bases; junction bases outside the gene matches: 12. The CDR3 is 14 amino acids. Germline loops: CDR1 MNHEY, CDR2 SVGEGT. This CDR3 is CASGRTGIFGEQYF. The CDR3 region has the DNA TGTGCCAGCGGGAGGACAGGGATTTTTGGCGAGCAGTACTTC.

This clonotype has more than one count but fewer than ten. The chain couples TRBV5-5 to TRBJ2-3; weak D call: TRBD1 (6 bases). Trimming removed 0 bases from V and 4 bases from J, with 15 bases in between. The CDR3 contains 16 residues. Germline V gene data show CDR1 as SGHKS and CDR2 as YYEKEE (reference sequence). The chain's CDR3 is CASSLGPGAISDTQYF. As DNA, the CDR3 is TGTGCCAGCAGCTTGGGTCCAGGGGCAATCTCAGATACGCAGTATTTT.

There are many counts of this clonotype. The CDR3 bases are TGTGCCAGCAGCTTAAATGGGCCGGGTTACGAGCAGTACTTC. Translation: CASSLNGPGYEQYF. The chain combines TRBV7-3 with TRBJ2-7; D ambiguous. Germline V gene sequence: CDR1 SGHTA, CDR2 FQGTGA. CDR3 length: 14 residues. Trimming stripped 1 base from V and 4 bases from J, with 11 bases between.

This clonotype was observed at least ten times. The chain combines TRBV13 with TRBJ2-1, with 11 nucleotides matching TRBD2. The CDR3 consists of 15 residues. With V trimmed by 4 bases and J by 7 bases, 6 bases remained unmatched. Germline-derived CDR1 and CDR2 are PRHDT and FYEKMQ (reference sequence). This CDR3 is CASSYSVAGGNEQFF. The CDR3 bases are TGTGCCAGCAGCTATTCCGTAGCGGGAGGGAATGAGCAGTTCTTC.